This TCR beta chain was found in a study of cytomegalovirus exposure and HLA in healthy donors. The CDR3 has 13 residues. Germline values: CDR1 SEHNR, CDR2 FQNEAQ (reference sequence). V dropped 5 bases and J dropped 8 bases, with 15 bases sitting between them. Assay used: immunoSEQ multiplex PCR; TCRdb lists only in-frame clones, some missing. The sample includes more than 85,000 clones, approximately 94% of them seen just once. This clone was counted between two and nine times. The V call is TRBV7-9, the J call TRBJ1-2, with D perhaps TRBD1 (5 bases). This sequence originates from a woman under 30 in good health and CMV-seronegative. The sample consisted of PBMCs. As DNA, the CDR3 is TGTGCCAGCAGCCTTGACAGAATTGGGGGCTACACCTTC. It translates to CASSLDRIGGYTF.